What follows are 12 T cell receptor beta chains derived from one specimen sequenced in a study of T cells in Graves' hyperthyroidism and ophthalmopathy. The TCR beta CDR3 regions underwent amplification using RNA transcripts as the source. HTBI primers were used for first-round RT-PCR of the TCR CDR3. TCRdb re-called the multiplex PCR reads through MiXCR, storing one row per CDR3 protein. In the table there are hundreds of thousands of distinct CDR3 sequences, around 22% of which are singletons. The sequencing sample was made of blood. All receptors derive from a woman aged 25 to 39 with Graves' ophthalmopathy.

The rearrangement joins TRBV24-1 to TRBJ2-5, with D hard to call. The CDR3 has 15 residues. The V and J ends lost 5 bases and 1 base respectively, with 13 bases between them. Germline V gives CDR1 KGHDR, CDR2 SFDVKD. The CDR3 spells CATSGKGEFQETQYF. CDR3 nucleotides: TGTGCCACCAGTGGAAAGGGCGAATTCCAAGAGACCCAGTACTTC.

This clonotype was counted many times. The chain is built from TRBV5-1 and TRBJ2-5; TRBD2 aligns across 11 bases. Germline V gene data show CDR1 as SGHRS and CDR2 as YFSETQ. This CDR3 is 15 amino acids long. V gave up 1 base and J gave up 2 bases; unmatched junction bases: 1. CDR3 in DNA: TGCGCCAGCAGCTTGCCTAGCGGGGGGCAAGAGACCCAGTACTTC. It is translated as CASSLPSGGQETQYF.

The CDR3 coding sequence is TGTGCCAGCAGTCGGACTAGCGGGAGGGGTGAGCAGTACTTC. It codes for CASSRTSGRGEQYF. The genes are TRBV12-3 or TRBV12-4 and TRBJ2-7; 15 bases fit TRBD2. CDR3 length: 14 amino acids. The V gene end was trimmed by 5 bases and the J gene end by 7 bases; junction bases not matched to a gene: 3.

This clonotype was observed at least ten times. CDR3 in DNA: TGCAGCGTTGTCACTGTCTATGGCTACACCTTC. The encoded protein is CSVVTVYGYTF. This chain connects TRBV29-1 to TRBJ1-2; D call uncertain. CDR3 length equals 11 residues. V gave up 4 bases and J gave up 4 bases, with 7 bases separating them. Germline V CDR1 and CDR2: SQVTM, ANQGSEA.

On this clonotype: A much bigger clone sits one base away, suggesting this may be a read error. This chain connects TRBV20-1 to TRBJ1-1; D is uncertain. From germline, CDR1 is DFQATT and CDR2 SNEGSKA (reference sequence). Trimming took off 3 bases at V and 0 bases at J, with 11 bases between the two ends. CDR3 length: 14 residues. The CDR3 loop is CSASVRPLNTEAFF. DNA for the CDR3: TGCAGTGCTAGCGTCCGCCCTTTGAACACTGAAGCTTTCTTT.

This clonotype has ten or more counts. The chain is built from TRBV2 and TRBJ1-1, with D uncertain. V shed 4 bases and J shed 7 bases, with 7 bases lying between them. Germline loops: CDR1 SNHLY, CDR2 FYNNEI. This CDR3 is 11 amino acids long. CDR3: CASSGVGEAFF. The CDR3 region has the DNA TGTGCCAGCAGTGGAGTTGGTGAAGCTTTCTTT.

The V gene is TRBV5-1, the J gene TRBJ2-2; tentative D call: TRBD1 (5 bases). This CDR3 has 15 residues. With 5 bases removed from V and 4 bases from J, the gap between germline ends came to 15 bases. Germline-derived CDR1 and CDR2 are SGHRS and YFSETQ. CDR3 region: CASRVGASGTGELFF. The CDR3 DNA sequence: TGCGCCAGCAGAGTTGGGGCTTCGGGCACCGGGGAGCTGTTTTTT.

The sample holds many counts of this clonotype. The chain recombines TRBV3-1 with TRBJ2-5; maybe TRBD1 (5 bases). V was pared by 4 bases and J by 4 bases, with 13 bases between. Germline loops: CDR1 LGHDT, CDR2 YNNKEL (reference sequence). The CDR3 totals 14 residues. The CDR3 region is CASSRPDISETQYF. The DNA of the CDR3 is TGTGCCAGCAGCCGACCGGACATCTCAGAGACCCAGTACTTC.

This clonotype was seen repeatedly, ten times or more. The J gene is TRBJ2-7, the V gene TRBV10-3, with unresolved D. V was clipped by 0 bases and J by 7 bases, with 10 bases between them. The CDR3 totals 13 residues. Germline V gives CDR1 ENHRY, CDR2 SYGVKD. CDR3 sequence reads: CAISESSRREQYF. CDR3 nucleotides: TGTGCCATCAGTGAGTCGTCGAGACGAGAGCAGTACTTC.

This clonotype occurred many times. V is TRBV28 and J is TRBJ2-2; D is uncertain. The V gene lost 5 bases and the J gene lost 13 bases, with 14 bases spanning the gap. The CDR3 contains 12 residues. Germline lookup yields CDR1 MDHEN and CDR2 SYDVKM. The CDR3 reads CASSMYSEGLFF. The CDR3 DNA reads TGTGCCAGCAGTATGTACTCAGAAGGGCTGTTTTTT.

At least ten counts were recorded for this clonotype. The chain carries TRBV10-3 and TRBJ1-1; D remains ambiguous. This CDR3 region has 12 residues. Trimming removed 2 bases from V and 1 base from J, with 2 bases in between. In germline, CDR1 is ENHRY, CDR2 SYGVKD. CDR3 DNA sequence: TGTGCCATCAGTGAGAGGAACACTGAAGCTTTCTTT. Encoded protein: CAISERNTEAFF.

This sequence joins TRBV20-1 and TRBJ2-7; 12 positions agree with TRBD2. CDR3 size: 13 residues. The junction had 4 bases not matched to a gene; V was cut back by 5 bases and J by 5 bases. The germline V gene has CDR1 DFQATT and CDR2 SNEGSKA (reference sequence). CDR3 region: CSAGLAGIHEQYF. The CDR3 coding sequence is TGCAGTGCTGGACTAGCGGGGATTCACGAGCAGTACTTC.